The rows below give T cell receptor beta chains drawn from one sample of a study of T cells in Graves' hyperthyroidism and ophthalmopathy. TCRdb recomputed calls from the multiplex PCR reads with MiXCR, one row per CDR3 protein. The table records a few hundred thousand distinct CDR3 sequences, roughly 15% of them present only once. Specimen: blood. These receptors were obtained from a woman aged 25 to 39 with Graves' ophthalmopathy. CDR3s include the opening cysteine and the closing phenylalanine or tryptophan. D genes are given only for firm matches. Some rows have no size entry. The others give once, few or many, or a class for an expanded clone.

V	D	size	J	DNA	CDR3
TRBV20-1	NA	many	TRBJ2-7	TGCAGTGCTTCGCAGATAGGGGGGATTGCTGGCGAGCAGTACTTC	CSASQIGGIAGEQYF
TRBV7-2	NA	many	TRBJ1-2	TGTGCCAGCAGCTTAGAATGGTCTGGCTACACCTTC	CASSLEWSGYTF
TRBV20-1	NA	many	TRBJ1-1	TGCAGTGCCCCGGACAAGAACACTGAAGCTTTCTTT	CSAPDKNTEAFF
TRBV30	TRBD1	many	TRBJ1-1	TGTGCCTGGAAGAAACAGGGGGCTTACACTGAAGCTTTCTTT	CAWKKQGAYTEAFF
TRBV28	NA	many	TRBJ2-2	TGTGCCAGCAGTTTATTGGGCGGGGAGCTGTTTTTT	CASSLLGGELFF
TRBV7-6	NA	few	TRBJ2-4	TGTGCCAGCAGCTTAACCGGGGGCAAAAACATTCAGTACTTC	CASSLTGGKNIQYF
TRBV28	NA	NA	TRBJ1-5	TGTGCCAGCAGTTTAGATAGTGGGTTTAGCAATCAGCCCCAGCATTTT	CASSLDSGFSNQPQHF
TRBV12-3/TRBV12-4	NA	few	TRBJ2-2	TGTGCCAGCAGGATACAGGGAAGCGGCACCGGGGAGCTGTTTTTT	CASRIQGSGTGELFF
TRBV2	NA	many	TRBJ2-3	TGTGCCAGCACCTCCGAAGGAGGGACGCAGTATTTT	CASTSEGGTQYF
TRBV28	NA	many	TRBJ2-7	TGTGCCAGCAGTTTATGGCGACGGGCCTCCTACGAGCAGTACTTC	CASSLWRRASYEQYF
TRBV4-1	NA	NA	TRBJ2-3	TGCGCCAGCAGCCAATCCCCCCGGGGCACGCAATCTGATACGCAGTATTTT	CASSQSPRGTQSDTQYF
TRBV12-3/TRBV12-4	TRBD1	many	TRBJ2-1	TGTGCCAGCAGTCTAGGGGACAGGGGAGGCGAGCAGTTCTTC	CASSLGDRGGEQFF
TRBV3-1	TRBD1	many	TRBJ2-2	TGTGCCAGCAGCCCGACCGCAGGGGGCAGGGGCACCGGGGAGCTGTTTTTT	CASSPTAGGRGTGELFF
TRBV30	TRBD1	NA	TRBJ1-1	TGTGCCTGGAGGGGGACAGGGGACACTGAAGCTTTCTTT	CAWRGTGDTEAFF
TRBV4-2	TRBD2	many	TRBJ2-7	TGTGCCAGCAGCCTCGGGAGGTTGAGTTACGAGCAGTACTTC	CASSLGRLSYEQYF
TRBV2	TRBD2	many	TRBJ2-4	TGTGCCAGCAGTGGTACCGGGACTAGCGGCAAAAACATTCAGTACTTC	CASSGTGTSGKNIQYF
TRBV7-8	NA	many	TRBJ1-2	TGTGCCAGCAGCCGCCTCAGGTTCGGCTACACCTTC	CASSRLRFGYTF
TRBV20-1	NA	many	TRBJ1-1	TGCAGTGCTACCGGGGGGGACACTGAAGCTTTCTTT	CSATGGDTEAFF
TRBV19	NA	few	TRBJ1-5	TGTGCCAGTAGCCCAACAGGGACTTATAGCAATCAGCCCCAGCATTTT	CASSPTGTYSNQPQHF